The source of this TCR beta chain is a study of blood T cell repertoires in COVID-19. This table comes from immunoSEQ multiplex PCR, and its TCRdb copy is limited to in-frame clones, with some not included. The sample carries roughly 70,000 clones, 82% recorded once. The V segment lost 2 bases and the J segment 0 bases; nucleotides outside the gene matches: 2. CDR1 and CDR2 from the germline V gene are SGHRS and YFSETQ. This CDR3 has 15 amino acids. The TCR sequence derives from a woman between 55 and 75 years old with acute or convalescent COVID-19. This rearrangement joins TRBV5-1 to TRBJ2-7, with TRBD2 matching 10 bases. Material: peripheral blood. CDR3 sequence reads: CASSLGTSVSYEQYF. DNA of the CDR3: TGCGCCAGCAGCTTAGGGACTAGCGTCTCCTACGAGCAGTACTTC.